The present entry profiles one T cell receptor beta chain with its context. TCR beta libraries carry UMIs added by 5'RACE template switching. TCRdb reprocessed the 5' RACE reads, with one entry per CDR3 protein and no DNA. The listing records about 260,000 distinct CDR3 sequences. The sample originates from a study of T cells expressing NK-cell markers. Per the germline V gene, CDR1 is LGHNA and CDR2 is YNFKEQ. CDR3 length equals 18 residues. V usage is TRBV4-2 and J usage is TRBJ2-6; TCRdb's D call, TRBD1, is unchecked because there is no DNA. The sequencing input was blood T cells: a sorted CD56 or NKG2C T cell subset, CD4+ or CD8+ T cells, or bulk PBMC T cells (not recorded which). The sequence was collected from a young man in good health. The CDR3 region is CASSPRGADVSGANVLTF.